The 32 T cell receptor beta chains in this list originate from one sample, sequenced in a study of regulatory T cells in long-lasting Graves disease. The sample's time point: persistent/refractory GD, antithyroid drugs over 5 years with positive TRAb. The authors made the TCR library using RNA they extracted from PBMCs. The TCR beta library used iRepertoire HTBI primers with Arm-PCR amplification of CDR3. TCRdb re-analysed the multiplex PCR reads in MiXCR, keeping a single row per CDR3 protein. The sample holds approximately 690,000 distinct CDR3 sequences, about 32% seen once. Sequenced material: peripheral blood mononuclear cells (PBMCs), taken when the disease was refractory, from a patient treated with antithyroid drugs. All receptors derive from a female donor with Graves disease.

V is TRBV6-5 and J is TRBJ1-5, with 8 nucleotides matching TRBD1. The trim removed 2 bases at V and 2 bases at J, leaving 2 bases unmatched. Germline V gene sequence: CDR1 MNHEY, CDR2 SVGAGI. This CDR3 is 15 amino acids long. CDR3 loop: CASSYGQGGNQPQHF. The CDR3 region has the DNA TGTGCCAGCAGTTACGGACAGGGAGGCAATCAGCCCCAGCATTTT.

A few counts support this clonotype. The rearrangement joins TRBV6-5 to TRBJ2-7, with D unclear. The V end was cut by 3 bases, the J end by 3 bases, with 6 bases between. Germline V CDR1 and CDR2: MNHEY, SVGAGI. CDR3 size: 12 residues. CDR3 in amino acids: CASSYDVYEQYF. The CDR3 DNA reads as TGTGCCAGCAGTTATGACGTCTACGAGCAGTACTTC.

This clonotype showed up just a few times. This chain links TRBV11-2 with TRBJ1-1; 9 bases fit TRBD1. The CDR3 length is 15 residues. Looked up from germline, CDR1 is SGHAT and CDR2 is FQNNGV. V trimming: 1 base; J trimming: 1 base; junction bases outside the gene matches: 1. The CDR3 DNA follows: TGTGCCAGCAGCTTAGGGACAGGGGAGAACACTGAAGCTTTCTTT. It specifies CASSLGTGENTEAFF. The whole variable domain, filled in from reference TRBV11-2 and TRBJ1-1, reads EAGVAQSPRYKIIEKRQSVAFWCNPISGHATLYWYQQILGQGPKLLIQFQNNGVVDDSQLPKDRFSAERLKGVDSTLKIQPAKLEDSAVYLCASSLGTGENTEAFFGQGTRLTVV.

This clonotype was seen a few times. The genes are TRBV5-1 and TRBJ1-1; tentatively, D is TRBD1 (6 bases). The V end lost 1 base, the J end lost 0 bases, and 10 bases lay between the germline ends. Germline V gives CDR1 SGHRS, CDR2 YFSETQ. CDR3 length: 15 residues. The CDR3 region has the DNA TGCGCCAGCAGCTTGTCTGGACAGATGAACACTGAAGCTTTCTTT. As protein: CASSLSGQMNTEAFF.

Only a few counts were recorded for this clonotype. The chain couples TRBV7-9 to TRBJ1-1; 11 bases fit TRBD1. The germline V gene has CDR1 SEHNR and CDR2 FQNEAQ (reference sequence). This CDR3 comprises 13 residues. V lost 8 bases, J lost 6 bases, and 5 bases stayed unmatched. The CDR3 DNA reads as TGTGCCAGCGGACAGGGGGCGAAAGCTGAAGCTTTCTTT. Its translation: CASGQGAKAEAFF. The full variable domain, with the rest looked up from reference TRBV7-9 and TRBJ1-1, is DTGVSQNPRHKITKRGQNVTFRCDPISEHNRLYWYRQTLGQGPEFLTYFQNEAQLEKSRLLSDRFSAERPKGSFSTLEIQRTEQGDSAMYLCASGQGAKAEAFFGQGTRLTVV.

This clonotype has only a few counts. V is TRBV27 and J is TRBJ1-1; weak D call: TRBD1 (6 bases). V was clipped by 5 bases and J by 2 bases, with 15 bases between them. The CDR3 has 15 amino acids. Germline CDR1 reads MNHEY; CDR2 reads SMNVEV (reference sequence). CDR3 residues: CASSILQGSNTEAFF. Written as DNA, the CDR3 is TGTGCCAGCAGTATTTTGCAGGGGAGCAACACTGAAGCTTTCTTT.

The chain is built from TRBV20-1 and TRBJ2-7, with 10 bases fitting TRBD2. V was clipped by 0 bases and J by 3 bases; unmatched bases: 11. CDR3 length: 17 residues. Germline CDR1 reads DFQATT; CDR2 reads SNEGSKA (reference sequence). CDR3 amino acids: CSARDRLSGRTLYEQYF. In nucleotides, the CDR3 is TGCAGTGCTAGAGATCGCCTTAGCGGGAGGACCCTCTACGAGCAGTACTTC.

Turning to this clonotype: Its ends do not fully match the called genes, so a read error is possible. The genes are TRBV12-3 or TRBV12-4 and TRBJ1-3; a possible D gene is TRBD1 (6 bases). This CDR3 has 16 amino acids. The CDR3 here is CASSSQGQASGNAIYF. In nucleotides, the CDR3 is TGTGCCAGCAGTTCCCAGGGACAAGCCTCTGGAAACGCCATATATTTT.

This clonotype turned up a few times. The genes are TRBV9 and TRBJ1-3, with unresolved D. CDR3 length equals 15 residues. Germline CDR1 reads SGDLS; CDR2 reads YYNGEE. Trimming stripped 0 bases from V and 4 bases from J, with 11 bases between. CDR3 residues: CASSVGGGVGNTIYF. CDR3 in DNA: TGTGCCAGCAGCGTAGGAGGAGGAGTAGGAAACACCATATATTTT.

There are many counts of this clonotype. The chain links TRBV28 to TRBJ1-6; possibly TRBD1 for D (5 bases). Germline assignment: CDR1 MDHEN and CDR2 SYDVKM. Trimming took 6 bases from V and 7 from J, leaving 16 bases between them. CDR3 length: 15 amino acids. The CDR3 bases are TGTGCCAGCAGCCCGCCCGGGACGGAAAATTCACCCCTCCACTTT. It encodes CASSPPGTENSPLHF.

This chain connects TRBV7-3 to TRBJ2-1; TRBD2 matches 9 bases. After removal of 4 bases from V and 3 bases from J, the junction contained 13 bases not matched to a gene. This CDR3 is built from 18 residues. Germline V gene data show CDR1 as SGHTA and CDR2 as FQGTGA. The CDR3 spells CASSSPSRGTSSYNEQFF. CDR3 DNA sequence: TGTGCCAGCAGCTCTCCAAGCAGGGGGACTAGCAGCTACAATGAGCAGTTCTTC.

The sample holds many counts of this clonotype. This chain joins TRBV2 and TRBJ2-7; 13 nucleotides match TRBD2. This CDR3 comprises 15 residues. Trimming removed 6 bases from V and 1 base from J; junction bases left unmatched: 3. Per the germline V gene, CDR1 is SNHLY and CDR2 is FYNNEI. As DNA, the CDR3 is TGTGCCAGCAGCCAGACTAGCGGGAGGTCCTACGAGCAGTACTTC. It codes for CASSQTSGRSYEQYF.

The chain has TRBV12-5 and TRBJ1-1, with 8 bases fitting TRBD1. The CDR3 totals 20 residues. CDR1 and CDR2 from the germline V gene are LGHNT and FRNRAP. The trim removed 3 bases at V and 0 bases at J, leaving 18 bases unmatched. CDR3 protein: CASGFSLQGDRTPMNTEAFF. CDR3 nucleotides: TGTGCTAGTGGTTTCTCCCTCCAGGGGGACAGGACGCCTATGAACACTGAAGCTTTCTTT.

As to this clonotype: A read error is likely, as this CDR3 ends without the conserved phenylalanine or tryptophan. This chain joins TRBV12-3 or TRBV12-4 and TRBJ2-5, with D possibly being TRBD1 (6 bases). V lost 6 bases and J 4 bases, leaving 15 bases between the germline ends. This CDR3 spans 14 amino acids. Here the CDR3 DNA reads TGTGCCAGCAGCCGCGGACGCAGGGGAGAGACCCAGTACCTC. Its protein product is CASSRGRRGETQYL.

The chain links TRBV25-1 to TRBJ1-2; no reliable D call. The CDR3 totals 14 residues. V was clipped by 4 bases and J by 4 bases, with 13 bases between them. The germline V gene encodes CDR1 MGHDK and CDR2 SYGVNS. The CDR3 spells CASSAPQDLYGYTF. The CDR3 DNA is TGTGCCAGCAGTGCTCCCCAGGACCTCTATGGCTACACCTTC.

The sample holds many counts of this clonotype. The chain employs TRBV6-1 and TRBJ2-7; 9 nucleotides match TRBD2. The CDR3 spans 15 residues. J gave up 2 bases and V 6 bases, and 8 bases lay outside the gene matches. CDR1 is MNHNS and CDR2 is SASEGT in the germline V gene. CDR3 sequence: CASREGLASAYEQYF. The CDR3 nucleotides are TGTGCCAGCAGAGAGGGACTAGCATCGGCCTACGAGCAGTACTTC.

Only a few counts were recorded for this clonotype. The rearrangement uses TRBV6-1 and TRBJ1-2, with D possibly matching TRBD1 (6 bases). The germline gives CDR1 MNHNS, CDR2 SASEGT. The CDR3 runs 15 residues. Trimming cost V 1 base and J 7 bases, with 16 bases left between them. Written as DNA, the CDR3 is TGTGCCAGCAGTGAAGTCCCGGGTGGAGGGGGTGGCTACACCTTC. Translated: CASSEVPGGGGGYTF.

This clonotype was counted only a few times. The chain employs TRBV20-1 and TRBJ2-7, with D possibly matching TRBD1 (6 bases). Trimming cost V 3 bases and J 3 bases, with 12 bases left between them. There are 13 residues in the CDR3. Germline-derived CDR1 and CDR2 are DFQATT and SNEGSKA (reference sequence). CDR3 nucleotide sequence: TGCAGTGCTAGTTGGGGGCAGGACTACGAGCAGTACTTC. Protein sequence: CSASWGQDYEQYF.

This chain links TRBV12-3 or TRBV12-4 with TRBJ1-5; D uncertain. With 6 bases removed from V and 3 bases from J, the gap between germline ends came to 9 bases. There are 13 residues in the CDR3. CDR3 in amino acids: CASRVQFNQPQHF. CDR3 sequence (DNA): TGTGCCAGCAGGGTTCAGTTCAATCAGCCCCAGCATTTT.

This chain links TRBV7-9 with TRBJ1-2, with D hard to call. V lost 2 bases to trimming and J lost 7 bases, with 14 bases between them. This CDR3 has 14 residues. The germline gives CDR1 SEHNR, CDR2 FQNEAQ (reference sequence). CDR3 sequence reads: CASSLQGEVGGYTF. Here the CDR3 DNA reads TGTGCCAGCAGCTTACAAGGTGAAGTGGGTGGCTACACCTTC.

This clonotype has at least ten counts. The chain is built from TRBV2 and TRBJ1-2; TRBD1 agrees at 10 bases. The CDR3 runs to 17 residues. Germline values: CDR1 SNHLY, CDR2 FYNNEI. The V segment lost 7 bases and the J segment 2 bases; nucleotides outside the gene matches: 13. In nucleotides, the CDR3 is TGTGCCAGCACCATAAGGGACAGGGGACCTTTCAACTATGGCTACACCTTC. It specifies CASTIRDRGPFNYGYTF.

The CDR3, as DNA: TGTGCTAGTGGGAATACAGGGGCTACCGGAAACACCATATATTTT. This encodes CASGNTGATGNTIYF. The chain is built from TRBV12-5 and TRBJ1-3; 7 positions agree with TRBD1. Looked up from germline, CDR1 is LGHNT and CDR2 is FRNRAP. The ends lost 6 bases at V and 4 bases at J; junction bases unmatched: 9. This CDR3 is built from 15 residues.

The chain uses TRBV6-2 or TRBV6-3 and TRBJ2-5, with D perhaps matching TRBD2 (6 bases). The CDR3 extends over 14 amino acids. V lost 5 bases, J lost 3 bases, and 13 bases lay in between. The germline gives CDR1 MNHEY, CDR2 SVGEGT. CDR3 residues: CASSEGGIKETQYF. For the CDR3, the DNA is TGTGCCAGCAGTGAGGGCGGGATAAAAGAGACCCAGTACTTC.

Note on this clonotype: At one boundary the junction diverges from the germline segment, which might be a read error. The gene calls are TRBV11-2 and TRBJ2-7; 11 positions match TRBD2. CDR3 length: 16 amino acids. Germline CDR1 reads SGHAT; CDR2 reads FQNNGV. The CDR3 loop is CASSLGTSGSGYEQCF. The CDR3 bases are TGTGCCAGCAGCTTAGGCACTAGCGGGAGTGGGTACGAGCAGTGCTTC.

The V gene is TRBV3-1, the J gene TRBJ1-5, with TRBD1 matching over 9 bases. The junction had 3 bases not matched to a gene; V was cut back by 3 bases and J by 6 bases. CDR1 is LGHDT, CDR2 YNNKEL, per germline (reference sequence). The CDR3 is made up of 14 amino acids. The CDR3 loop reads CASSQGQGLQPQHF. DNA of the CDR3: TGTGCCAGCAGCCAGGGACAGGGTCTTCAGCCCCAGCATTTT.

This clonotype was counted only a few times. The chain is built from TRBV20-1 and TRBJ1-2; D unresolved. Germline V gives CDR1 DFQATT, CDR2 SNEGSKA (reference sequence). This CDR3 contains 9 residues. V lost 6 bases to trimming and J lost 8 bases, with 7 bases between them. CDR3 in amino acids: CSALGGYTF. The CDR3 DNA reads TGCAGTGCATTAGGAGGCTACACCTTC.

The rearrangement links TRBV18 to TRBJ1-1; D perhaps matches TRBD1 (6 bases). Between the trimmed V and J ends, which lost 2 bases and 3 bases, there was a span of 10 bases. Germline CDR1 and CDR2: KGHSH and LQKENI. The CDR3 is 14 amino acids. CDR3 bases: TGTGCCAGCTCACCAAACCACAGGGACACTGAAGCTTTCTTT. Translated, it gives CASSPNHRDTEAFF.

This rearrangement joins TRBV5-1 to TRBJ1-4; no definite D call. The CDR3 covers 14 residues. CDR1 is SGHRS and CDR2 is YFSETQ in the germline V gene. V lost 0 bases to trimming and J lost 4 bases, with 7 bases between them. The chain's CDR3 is CASSLVSLNEKLFF. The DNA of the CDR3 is TGCGCCAGCAGCTTGGTCAGCCTTAATGAAAAACTGTTTTTT.

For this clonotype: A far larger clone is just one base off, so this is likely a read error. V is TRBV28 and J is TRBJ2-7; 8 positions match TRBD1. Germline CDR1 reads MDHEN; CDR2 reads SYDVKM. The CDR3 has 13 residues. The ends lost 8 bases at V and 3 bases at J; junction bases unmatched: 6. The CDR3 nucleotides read TGTGCCAGCGGGCCGGGACAGGACTACGAGCAGTACTTC. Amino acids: CASGPGQDYEQYF.

CDR3 protein: CASEGDRVFGPSNQPQHF. As DNA, the CDR3 is TGTGCCAGCGAGGGGGACAGGGTCTTTGGTCCTAGCAATCAGCCCCAGCATTTT. This sequence joins TRBV2 and TRBJ1-5, with 9 nucleotides matching TRBD1. There are 18 residues in the CDR3. J was trimmed by 0 bases and V by 8 bases; bases with no gene match: 14. The germline V gene encodes CDR1 SNHLY and CDR2 FYNNEI. Variable domain in full (rest from reference TRBV2 and TRBJ1-5): EPEVTQTPSHQVTQMGQEVILRCVPISNHLYFYWYRQILGQKVEFLVSFYNNEISEKSEIFDDQFSVERPDGSNFTLKIRSTKLEDSAMYFCASEGDRVFGPSNQPQHFGDGTRLSIL.

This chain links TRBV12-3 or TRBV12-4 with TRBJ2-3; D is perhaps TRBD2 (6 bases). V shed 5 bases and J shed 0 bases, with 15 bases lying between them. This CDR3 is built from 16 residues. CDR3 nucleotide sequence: TGTGCCAGCAGTCCGCGGGTAGCGGTTAGCACAGATACGCAGTATTTT. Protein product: CASSPRVAVSTDTQYF.

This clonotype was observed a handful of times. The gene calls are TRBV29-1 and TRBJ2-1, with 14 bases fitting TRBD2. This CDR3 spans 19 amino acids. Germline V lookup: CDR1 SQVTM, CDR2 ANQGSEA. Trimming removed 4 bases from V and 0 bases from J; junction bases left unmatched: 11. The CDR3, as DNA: TGCAGCGTTGGTCGTGGGACTAGCGGGAGTGTAGGCTCCTACAATGAGCAGTTCTTC. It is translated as CSVGRGTSGSVGSYNEQFF.